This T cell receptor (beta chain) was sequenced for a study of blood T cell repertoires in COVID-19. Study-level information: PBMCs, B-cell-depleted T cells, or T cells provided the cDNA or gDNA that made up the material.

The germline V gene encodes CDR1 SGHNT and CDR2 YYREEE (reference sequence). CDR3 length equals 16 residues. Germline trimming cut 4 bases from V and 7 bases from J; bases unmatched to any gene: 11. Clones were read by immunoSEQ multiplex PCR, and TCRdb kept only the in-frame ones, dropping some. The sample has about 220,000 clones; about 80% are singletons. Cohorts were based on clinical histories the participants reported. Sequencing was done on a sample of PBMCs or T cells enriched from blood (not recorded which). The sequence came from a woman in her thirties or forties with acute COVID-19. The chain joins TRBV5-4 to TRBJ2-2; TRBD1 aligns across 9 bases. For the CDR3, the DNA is TGTGCCAGCAGCGGGAGTCCGGGACAGGGACTCGGGGAGCTGTTTTTT. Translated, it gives CASSGSPGQGLGELFF.